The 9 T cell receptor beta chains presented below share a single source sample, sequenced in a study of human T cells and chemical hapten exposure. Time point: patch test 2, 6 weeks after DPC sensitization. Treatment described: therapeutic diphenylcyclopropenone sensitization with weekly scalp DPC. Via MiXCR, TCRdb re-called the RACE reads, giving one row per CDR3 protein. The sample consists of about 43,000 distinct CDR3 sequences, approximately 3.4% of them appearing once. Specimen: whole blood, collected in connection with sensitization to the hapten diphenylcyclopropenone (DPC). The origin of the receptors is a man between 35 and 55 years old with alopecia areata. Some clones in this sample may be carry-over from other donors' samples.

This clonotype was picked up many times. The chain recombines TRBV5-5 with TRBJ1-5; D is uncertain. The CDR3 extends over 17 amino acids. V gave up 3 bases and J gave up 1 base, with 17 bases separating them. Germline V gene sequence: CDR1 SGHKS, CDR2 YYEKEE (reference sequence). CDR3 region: CASSSYLGGLSNQPQHF. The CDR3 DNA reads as TGTGCCAGCAGCTCCTACCTGGGCGGGCTGAGCAATCAGCCCCAGCATTTT.

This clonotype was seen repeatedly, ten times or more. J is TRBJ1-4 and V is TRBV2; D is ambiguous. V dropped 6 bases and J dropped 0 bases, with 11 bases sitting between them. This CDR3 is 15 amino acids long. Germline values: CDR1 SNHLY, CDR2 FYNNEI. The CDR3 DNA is TGTGCCAGCAGAGTAAATTTTGCAACTAATGAAAAACTGTTTTTT. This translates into CASRVNFATNEKLFF.

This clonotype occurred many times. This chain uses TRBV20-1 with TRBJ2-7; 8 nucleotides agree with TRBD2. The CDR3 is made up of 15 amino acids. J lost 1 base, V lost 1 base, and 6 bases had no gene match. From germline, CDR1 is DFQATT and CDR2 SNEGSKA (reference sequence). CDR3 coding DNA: TGCAGTGCTAGAGCTCGGACTAGCCGTTCCTACGAGCAGTACTTC. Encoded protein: CSARARTSRSYEQYF.

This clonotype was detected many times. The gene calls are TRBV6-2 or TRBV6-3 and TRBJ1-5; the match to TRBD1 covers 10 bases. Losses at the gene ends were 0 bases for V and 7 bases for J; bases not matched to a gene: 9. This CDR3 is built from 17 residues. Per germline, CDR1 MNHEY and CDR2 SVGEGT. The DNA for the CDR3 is TGTGCCAGCAGTTACTCGACAGGGGGCGCGTCTCGGCAGCCCCAGCATTTT. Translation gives CASSYSTGGASRQPQHF.

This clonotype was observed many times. CDR3 residues: CSARDGQLGAYGYTF. The CDR3, as DNA: TGCAGTGCTAGAGATGGACAACTCGGCGCATATGGCTACACCTTC. The chain combines TRBV20-1 with TRBJ1-2; maybe TRBD1 (5 bases). Between the trimmed V and J ends, which lost 0 bases and 5 bases, there was a span of 16 bases. CDR1 is DFQATT and CDR2 is SNEGSKA in the germline V gene (reference sequence). The CDR3 is 15 amino acids.

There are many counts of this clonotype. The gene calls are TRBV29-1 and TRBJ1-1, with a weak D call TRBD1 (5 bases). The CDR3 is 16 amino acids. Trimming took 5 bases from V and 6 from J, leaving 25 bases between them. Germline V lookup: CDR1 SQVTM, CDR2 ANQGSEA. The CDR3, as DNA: TGCAGCGTTTGTCCCCCACCGTTTTTTCGGGGCTCTGAAGCTTTCTTT. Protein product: CSVCPPPFFRGSEAFF.

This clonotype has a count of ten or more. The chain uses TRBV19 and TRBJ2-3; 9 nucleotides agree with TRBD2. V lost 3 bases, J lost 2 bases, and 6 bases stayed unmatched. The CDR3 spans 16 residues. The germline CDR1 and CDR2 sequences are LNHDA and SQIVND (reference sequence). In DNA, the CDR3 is TGTGCCAGTAGTATCGAAGCGGGGGGAACCACAGATACGCAGTATTTT. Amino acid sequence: CASSIEAGGTTDTQYF. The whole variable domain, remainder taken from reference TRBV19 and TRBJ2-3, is DGGITQSPKYLFRKEGQNVTLSCEQNLNHDAMYWYRQDPGQGLRLIYYSQIVNDFQKGDIAEGYSVSREKKESFPLTVTSAQKNPTAFYLCASSIEAGGTTDTQYFGPGTRLTVL.

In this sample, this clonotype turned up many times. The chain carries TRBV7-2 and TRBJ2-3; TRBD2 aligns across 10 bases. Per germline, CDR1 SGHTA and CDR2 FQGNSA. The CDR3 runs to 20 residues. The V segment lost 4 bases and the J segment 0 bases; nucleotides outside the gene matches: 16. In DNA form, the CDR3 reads TGTGCCAGCAGCTCGAACCTCGAGCGGGAGGGAGTGGTTAGCACAGATACGCAGTATTTT. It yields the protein CASSSNLEREGVVSTDTQYF.

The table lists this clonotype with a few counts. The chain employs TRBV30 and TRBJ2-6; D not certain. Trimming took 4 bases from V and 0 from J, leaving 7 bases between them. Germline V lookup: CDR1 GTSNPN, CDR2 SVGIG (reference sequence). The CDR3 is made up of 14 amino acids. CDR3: CAWTRHSGANVLTF. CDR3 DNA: TGTGCCTGGACGCGCCACTCTGGGGCCAACGTCCTGACTTTC. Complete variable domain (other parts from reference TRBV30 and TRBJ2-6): SQTIHQWPATLVQPVGSPLSLECTVEGTSNPNLYWYRQAAGRGLQLLFYSVGIGQISSEVPQNLSASRPQDRQFILSSKKLLLSDSGFYLCAWTRHSGANVLTFGAGSRLTVL.